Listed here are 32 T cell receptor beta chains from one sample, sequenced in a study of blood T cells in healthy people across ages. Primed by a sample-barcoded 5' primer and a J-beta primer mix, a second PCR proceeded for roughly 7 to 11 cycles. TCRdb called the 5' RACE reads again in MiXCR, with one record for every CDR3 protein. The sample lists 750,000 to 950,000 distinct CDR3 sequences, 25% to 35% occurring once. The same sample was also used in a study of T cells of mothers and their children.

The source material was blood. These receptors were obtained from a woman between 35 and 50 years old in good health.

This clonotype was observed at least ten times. The CDR3 region is CASSSPWQRGSYEQYF. Written as DNA, the CDR3 is TGTGCCAGCAGTTCGCCTTGGCAGCGGGGGTCCTACGAGCAGTACTTC. The chain employs TRBV28 and TRBJ2-7; TRBD2 agrees at 8 bases. The CDR3 is made up of 16 amino acids. Germline V gene lookup returns CDR1 MDHEN and CDR2 SYDVKM. The J segment lost 1 base and the V segment lost 4 bases, leaving 9 bases of the junction unmatched.

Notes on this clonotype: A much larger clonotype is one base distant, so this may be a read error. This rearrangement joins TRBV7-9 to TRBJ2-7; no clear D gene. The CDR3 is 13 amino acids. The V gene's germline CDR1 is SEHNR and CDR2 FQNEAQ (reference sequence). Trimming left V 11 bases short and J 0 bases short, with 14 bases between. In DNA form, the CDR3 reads TGTGCCGGCTATGACAACAGCTCCTACGAGCAGTACTTC. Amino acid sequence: CAGYDNSSYEQYF.

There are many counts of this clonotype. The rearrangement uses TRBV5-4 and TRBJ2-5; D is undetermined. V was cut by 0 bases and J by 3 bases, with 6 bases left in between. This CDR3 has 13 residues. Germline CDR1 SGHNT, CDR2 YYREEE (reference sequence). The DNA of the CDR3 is TGTGCCAGCAGCTTGGACCTAGAAGAGACCCAGTACTTC. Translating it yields CASSLDLEETQYF.

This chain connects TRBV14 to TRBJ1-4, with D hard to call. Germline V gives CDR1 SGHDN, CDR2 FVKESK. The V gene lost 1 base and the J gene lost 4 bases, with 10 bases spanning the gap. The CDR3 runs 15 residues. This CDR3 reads CASSQGRRFNEKLFF. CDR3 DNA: TGTGCCAGCAGCCAAGGGCGAAGGTTTAATGAAAAACTGTTTTTT.

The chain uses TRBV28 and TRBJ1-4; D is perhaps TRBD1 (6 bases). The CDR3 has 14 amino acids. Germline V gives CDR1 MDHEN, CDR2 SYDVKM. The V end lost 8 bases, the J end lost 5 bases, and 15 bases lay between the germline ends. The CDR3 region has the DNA TGTGCCAGCGGGAGTTGGGGGGGCAATGAAAAACTGTTTTTT. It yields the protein CASGSWGGNEKLFF. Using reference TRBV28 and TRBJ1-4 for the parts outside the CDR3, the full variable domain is DVKVTQSSRYLVKRTGEKVFLECVQDMDHENMFWYRQDPGLGLRLIYFSYDVKMKEKGDIPEGYSVSREKKERFSLILESASTNQTSMYLCASGSWGGNEKLFFGSGTQLSVL.

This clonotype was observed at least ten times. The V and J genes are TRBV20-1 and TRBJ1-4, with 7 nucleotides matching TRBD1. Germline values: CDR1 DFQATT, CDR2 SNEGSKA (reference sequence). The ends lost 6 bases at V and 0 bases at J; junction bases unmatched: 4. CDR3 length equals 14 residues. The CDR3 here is CSARTGATNEKLFF. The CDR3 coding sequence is TGCAGTGCGCGTACAGGGGCAACTAATGAAAAACTGTTTTTT.

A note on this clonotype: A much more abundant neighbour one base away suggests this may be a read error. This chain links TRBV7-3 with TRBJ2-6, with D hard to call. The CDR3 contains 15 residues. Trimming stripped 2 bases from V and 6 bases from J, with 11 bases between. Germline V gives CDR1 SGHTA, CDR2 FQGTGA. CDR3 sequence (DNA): TGTGCCAGCAGCTTAGGTTACCCTGAGGCCAACGTCCTGACTTTC. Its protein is CASSLGYPEANVLTF.

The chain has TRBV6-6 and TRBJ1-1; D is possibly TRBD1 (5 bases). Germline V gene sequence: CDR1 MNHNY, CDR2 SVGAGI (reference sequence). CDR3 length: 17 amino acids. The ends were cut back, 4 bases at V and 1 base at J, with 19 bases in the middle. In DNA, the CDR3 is TGTGCCAGCAGTTCATCGTCTAGGAGACAGCCGAACACTGAAGCTTTCTTT. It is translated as CASSSSSRRQPNTEAFF.

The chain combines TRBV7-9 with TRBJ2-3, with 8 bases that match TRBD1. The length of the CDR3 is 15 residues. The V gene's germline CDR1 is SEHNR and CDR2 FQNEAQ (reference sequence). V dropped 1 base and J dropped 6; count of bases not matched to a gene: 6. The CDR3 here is CASSLDGQGADTQYF. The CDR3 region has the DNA TGTGCCAGCAGCTTAGACGGGCAGGGGGCTGATACGCAGTATTTT.

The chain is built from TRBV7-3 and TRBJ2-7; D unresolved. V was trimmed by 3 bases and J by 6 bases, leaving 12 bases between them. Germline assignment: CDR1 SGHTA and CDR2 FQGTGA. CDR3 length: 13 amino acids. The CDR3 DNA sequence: TGTGCCAGCAGCTTCGAGGTCTTCTCCGAGCAGTACTTC. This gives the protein CASSFEVFSEQYF.

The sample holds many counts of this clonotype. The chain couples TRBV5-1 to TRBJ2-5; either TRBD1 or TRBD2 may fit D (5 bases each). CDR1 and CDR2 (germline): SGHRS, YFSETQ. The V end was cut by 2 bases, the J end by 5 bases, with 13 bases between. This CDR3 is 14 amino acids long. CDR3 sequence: CASSLNGAEETQYF. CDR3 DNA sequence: TGCGCCAGCAGCTTAAACGGGGCAGAGGAGACCCAGTACTTC.

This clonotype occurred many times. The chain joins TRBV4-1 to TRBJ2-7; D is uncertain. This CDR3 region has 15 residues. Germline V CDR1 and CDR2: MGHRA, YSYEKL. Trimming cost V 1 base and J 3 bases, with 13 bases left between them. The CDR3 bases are TGCGCCAGCAGCCAAGCGGACGGCCAAGGCTACGAGCAGTACTTC. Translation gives CASSQADGQGYEQYF.

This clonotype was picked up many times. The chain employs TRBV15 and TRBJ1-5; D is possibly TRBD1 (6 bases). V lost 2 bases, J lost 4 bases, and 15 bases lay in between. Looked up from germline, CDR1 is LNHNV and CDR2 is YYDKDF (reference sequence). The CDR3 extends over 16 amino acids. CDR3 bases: TGTGCCACCAGCAGATCTTTCAGGGGCGAAAATCAGCCCCAGCATTTT. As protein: CATSRSFRGENQPQHF.

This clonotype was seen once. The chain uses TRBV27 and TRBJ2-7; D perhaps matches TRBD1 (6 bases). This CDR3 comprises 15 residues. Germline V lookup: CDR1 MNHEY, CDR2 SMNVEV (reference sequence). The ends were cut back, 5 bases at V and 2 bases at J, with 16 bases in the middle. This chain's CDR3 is CASSPQGHSTYEQYF. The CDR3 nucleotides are TGTGCCAGCAGTCCACAGGGCCACTCTACCTACGAGCAGTACTTC.

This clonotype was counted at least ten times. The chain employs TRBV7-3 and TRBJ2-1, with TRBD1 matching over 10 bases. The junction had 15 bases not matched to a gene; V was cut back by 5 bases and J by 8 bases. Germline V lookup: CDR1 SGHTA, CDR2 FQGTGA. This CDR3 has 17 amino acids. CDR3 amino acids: CASSPRDGGQGRHEQFF. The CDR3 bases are TGTGCCAGCAGCCCCCGGGATGGGGGACAGGGGAGGCATGAGCAGTTCTTC.

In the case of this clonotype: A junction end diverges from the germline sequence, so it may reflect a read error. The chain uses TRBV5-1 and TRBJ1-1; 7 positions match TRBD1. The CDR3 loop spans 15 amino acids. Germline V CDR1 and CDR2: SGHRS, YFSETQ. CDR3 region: CAGSLLQGMGTEAFF. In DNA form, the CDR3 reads TGCGCCGGCAGCCTATTACAGGGGATGGGGACTGAAGCTTTCTTT.

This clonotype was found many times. In DNA form, the CDR3 reads TGCGCCAGCAGCGTCTTGGGAGGCCATGAGCAGTTCTTC. Its translation is CASSVLGGHEQFF. V and J are TRBV5-1 and TRBJ2-1; tentative D call: TRBD2 (6 bases). Trimming cost V 4 bases and J 8 bases, with 13 bases left between them. This CDR3 is 13 amino acids long. Germline assignment: CDR1 SGHRS and CDR2 YFSETQ.

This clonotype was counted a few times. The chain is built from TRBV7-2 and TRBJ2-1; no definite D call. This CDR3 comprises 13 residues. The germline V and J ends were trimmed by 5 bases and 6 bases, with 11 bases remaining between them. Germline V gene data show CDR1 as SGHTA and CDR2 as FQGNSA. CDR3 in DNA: TGTGCCAGCAGCAGCACAAACGGCAATGAGCAGTTCTTC. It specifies CASSSTNGNEQFF.

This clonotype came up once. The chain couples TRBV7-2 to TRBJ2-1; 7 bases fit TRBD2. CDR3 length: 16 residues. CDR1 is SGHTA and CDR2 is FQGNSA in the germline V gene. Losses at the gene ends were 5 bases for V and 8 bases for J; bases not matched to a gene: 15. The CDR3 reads CASSPETSPGDHEQFF. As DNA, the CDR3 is TGTGCCAGCAGCCCTGAGACTAGCCCGGGGGATCATGAGCAGTTCTTC.

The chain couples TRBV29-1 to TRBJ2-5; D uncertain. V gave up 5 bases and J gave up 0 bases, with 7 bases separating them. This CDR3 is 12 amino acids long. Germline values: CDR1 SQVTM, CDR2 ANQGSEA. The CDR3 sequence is CSVRRNQETQYF. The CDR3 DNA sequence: TGCAGCGTTCGACGGAACCAAGAGACCCAGTACTTC.

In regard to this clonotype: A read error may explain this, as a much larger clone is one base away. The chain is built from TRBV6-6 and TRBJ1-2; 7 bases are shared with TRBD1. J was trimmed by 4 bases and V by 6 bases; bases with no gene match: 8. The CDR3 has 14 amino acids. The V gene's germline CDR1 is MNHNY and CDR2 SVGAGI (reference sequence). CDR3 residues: CASRDQGQTYGYTF. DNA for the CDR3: TGTGCCAGCAGGGACCAGGGACAGACCTATGGCTACACCTTC.

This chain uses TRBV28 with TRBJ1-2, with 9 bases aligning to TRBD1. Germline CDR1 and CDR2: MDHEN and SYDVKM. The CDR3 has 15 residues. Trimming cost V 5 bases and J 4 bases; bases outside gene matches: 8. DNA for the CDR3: TGTGCCAGCAGTAACGCACAGGGGGCTGGCTATGGCTACACCTTC. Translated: CASSNAQGAGYGYTF.

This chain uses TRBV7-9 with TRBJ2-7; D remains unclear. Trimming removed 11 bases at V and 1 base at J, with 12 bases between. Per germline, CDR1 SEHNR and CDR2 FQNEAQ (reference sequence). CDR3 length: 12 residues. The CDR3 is CACDGYSYEQYF. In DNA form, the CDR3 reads TGTGCCTGCGATGGGTATTCCTACGAGCAGTACTTC.

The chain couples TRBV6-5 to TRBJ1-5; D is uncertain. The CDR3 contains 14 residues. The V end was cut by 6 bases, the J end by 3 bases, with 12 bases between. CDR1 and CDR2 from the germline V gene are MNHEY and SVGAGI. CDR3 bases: TGTGCCAGCAGGTATTCAGGATTCAATCAGCCCCAGCATTTT. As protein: CASRYSGFNQPQHF.

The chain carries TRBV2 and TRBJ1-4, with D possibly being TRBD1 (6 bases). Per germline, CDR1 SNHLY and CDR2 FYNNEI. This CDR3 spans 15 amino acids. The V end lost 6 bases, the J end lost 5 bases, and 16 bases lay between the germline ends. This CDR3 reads CASRRTGGPNEKLFF. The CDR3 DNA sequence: TGTGCCAGCAGGCGAACGGGGGGCCCCAATGAAAAACTGTTTTTT. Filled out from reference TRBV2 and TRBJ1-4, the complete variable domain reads EPEVTQTPSHQVTQMGQEVILRCVPISNHLYFYWYRQILGQKVEFLVSFYNNEISEKSEIFDDQFSVERPDGSNFTLKIRSTKLEDSAMYFCASRRTGGPNEKLFFGSGTQLSVL.

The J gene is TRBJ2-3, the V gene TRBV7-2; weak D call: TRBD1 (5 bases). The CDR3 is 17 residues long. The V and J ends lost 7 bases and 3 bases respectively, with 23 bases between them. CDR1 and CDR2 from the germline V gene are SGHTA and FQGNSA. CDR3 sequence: CASTERGSRVGTDTQYF. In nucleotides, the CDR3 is TGTGCCAGCACCGAGAGAGGATCCAGGGTGGGAACAGATACGCAGTATTTT.

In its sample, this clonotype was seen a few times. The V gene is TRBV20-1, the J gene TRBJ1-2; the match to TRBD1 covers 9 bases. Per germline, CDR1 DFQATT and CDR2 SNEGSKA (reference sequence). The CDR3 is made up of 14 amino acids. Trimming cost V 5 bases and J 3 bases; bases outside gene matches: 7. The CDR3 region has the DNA TGCAGTGCTGACGAGGGACAGGGAGACTATGGCTACACCTTC. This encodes CSADEGQGDYGYTF.

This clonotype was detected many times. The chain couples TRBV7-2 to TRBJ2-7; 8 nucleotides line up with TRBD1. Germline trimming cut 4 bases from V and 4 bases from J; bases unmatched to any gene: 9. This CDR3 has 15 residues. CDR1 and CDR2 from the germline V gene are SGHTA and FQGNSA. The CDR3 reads CASSSRQGSRYEQYF. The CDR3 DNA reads TGTGCCAGCAGCTCGAGACAGGGGTCCCGTTACGAGCAGTACTTC.

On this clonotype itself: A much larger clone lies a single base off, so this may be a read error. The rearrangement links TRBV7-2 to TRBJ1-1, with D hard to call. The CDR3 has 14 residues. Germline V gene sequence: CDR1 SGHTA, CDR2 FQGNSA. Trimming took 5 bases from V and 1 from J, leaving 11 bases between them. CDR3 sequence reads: CTSSRRRENTEAFF. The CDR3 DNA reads TGTACCAGCAGCCGTCGGAGGGAGAACACTGAAGCTTTCTTT.

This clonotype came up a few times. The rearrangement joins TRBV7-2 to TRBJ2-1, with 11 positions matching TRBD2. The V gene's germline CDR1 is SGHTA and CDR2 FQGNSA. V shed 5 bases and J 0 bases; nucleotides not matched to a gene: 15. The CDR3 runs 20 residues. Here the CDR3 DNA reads TGTGCCAGCAGCCGACCTAAACGACTAGCGGGGAGACCCTCCTACAATGAGCAGTTCTTC. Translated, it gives CASSRPKRLAGRPSYNEQFF.

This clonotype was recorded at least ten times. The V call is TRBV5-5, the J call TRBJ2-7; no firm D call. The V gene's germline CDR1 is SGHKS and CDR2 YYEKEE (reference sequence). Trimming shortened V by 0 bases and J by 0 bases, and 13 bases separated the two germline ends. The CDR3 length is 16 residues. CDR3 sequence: CASSLAIGRSSYEQYF. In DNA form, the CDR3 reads TGTGCCAGCAGCTTGGCGATAGGACGGAGCTCCTACGAGCAGTACTTC.

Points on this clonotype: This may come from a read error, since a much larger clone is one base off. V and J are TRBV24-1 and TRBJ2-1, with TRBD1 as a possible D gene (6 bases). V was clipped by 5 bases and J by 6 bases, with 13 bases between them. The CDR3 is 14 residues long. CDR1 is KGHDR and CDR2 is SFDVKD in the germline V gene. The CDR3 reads CATSGFGRGNEQFF. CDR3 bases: TGTGCCACCAGTGGTTTCGGCAGGGGCAATGAGCAGTTCTTC.